This T cell receptor (beta chain) comes out of a study of blood T cell repertoires in COVID-19. Methods used by the authors: Amplifying reference gene primers gave estimates of nucleated cell counts. The repertoire was sequenced with immunoSEQ multiplex PCR; TCRdb's copy has only in-frame clones and lacks some. V and J calls and clone size follow that table, whereas D and trimming were derived from the DNA. The sample has under 300,000 clones; roughly 90% are singletons. V was pared by 3 bases and J by 4 bases, with 8 bases of the junction left unmatched. Germline assignment: CDR1 SGHAT and CDR2 FQNNGV. This CDR3 has 15 amino acids.

Material for sequencing was peripheral blood. The chain recombines TRBV11-2 with TRBJ2-5; TRBD1 aligns across 7 bases. This sequence was found in a man between 45 and 60 years old with acute or convalescent COVID-19. Here the CDR3 DNA reads TGTGCCAGCAGCTTTGGCAGGGGGTTGCGAGAGACCCAGTACTTC. Translated: CASSFGRGLRETQYF.